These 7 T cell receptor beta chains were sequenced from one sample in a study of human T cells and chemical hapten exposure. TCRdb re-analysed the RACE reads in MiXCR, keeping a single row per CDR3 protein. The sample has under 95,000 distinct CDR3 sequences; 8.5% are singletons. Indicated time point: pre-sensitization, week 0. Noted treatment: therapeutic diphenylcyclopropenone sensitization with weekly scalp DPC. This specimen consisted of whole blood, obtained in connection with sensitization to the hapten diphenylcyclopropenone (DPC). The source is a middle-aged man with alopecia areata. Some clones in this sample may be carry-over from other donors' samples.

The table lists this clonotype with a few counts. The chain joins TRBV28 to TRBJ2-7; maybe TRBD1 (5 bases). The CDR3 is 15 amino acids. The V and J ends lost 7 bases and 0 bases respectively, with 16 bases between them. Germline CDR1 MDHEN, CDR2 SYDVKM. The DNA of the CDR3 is TGTGCCAGCACCCCTGGGGCAGTCAGCTCCTACGAGCAGTACGTC. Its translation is CASTPGAVSSYEQYV.

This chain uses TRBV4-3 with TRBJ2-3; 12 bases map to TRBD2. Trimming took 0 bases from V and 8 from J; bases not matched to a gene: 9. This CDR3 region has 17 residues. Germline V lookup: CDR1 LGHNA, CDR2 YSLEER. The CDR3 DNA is TGCGCCAGCAGCCAAGACCCCCTAGCGGGAGGGCCCCGTACGCAGTATTTT. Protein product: CASSQDPLAGGPRTQYF.

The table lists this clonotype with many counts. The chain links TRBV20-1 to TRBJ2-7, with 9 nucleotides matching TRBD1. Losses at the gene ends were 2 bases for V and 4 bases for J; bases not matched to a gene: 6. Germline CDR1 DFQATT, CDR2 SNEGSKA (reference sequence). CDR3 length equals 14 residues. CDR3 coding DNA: TGCAGTGCTAGACAGGGACAGGGTAATTACGAGCAGTACTTC. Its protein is CSARQGQGNYEQYF.

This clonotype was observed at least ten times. DNA of the CDR3: TGTGCCAGCAGCAGGACCGGGACTAGCAATGAGCAGTTCTTC. This encodes CASSRTGTSNEQFF. The V gene is TRBV7-2, the J gene TRBJ2-1; 8 positions match TRBD2. The CDR3 totals 14 residues. V shed 5 bases and J 6 bases; nucleotides not matched to a gene: 6. The germline gives CDR1 SGHTA, CDR2 FQGNSA.

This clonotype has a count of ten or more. The CDR3 protein is CASVNSASSSYEQYF. The CDR3 region has the DNA TGTGCCAGCGTCAACTCGGCCTCAAGCTCCTACGAGCAGTACTTC. The chain combines TRBV6-2 or TRBV6-3 with TRBJ2-7, with D uncertain. Germline CDR1 is MNHEY and CDR2 is SVGEGT. The CDR3 is made up of 15 amino acids. Trimming removed 8 bases from V and 0 bases from J, with 17 bases in between.

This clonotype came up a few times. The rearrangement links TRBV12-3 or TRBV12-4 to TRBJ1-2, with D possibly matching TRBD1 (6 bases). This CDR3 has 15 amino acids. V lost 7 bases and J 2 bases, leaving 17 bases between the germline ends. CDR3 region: CASMRPQGKNYGYTF. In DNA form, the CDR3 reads TGTGCCAGCATGAGACCTCAGGGGAAAAACTATGGCTACACCTTC.

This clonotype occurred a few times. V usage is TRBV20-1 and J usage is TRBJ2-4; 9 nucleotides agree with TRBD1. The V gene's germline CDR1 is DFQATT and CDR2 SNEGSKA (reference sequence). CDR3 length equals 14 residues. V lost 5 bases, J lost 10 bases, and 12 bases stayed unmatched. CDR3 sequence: CSAATGTGPDIQYF. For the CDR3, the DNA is TGCAGTGCTGCTACCGGGACAGGGCCCGATATTCAGTACTTC.